The 18 T cell receptor beta chains in this list originate from one sample, sequenced in a study of CD8 T cells in ankylosing spondylitis. MiXCR, run by TCRdb on the 5' RACE reads, gives a single entry per CDR3 protein. The sample records about 130,000 distinct CDR3 sequences, around 9% being singletons. The specimen was blood, either unsorted or a sorted T cell fraction (not recorded which). These TCRs come from a male donor with ankylosing spondylitis or in good health (not recorded which).

This clonotype came up many times. The V gene is TRBV7-2, the J gene TRBJ2-5, with 8 bases matching TRBD2. CDR1 is SGHTA and CDR2 is FQGNSA in the germline V gene. CDR3 length: 16 amino acids. V lost 5 bases, J lost 1 base, and 9 bases stayed unmatched. For the CDR3, the DNA is TGTGCCAGCAGCATTCTCCGACTAGCGATCCAAGAGACCCAGTACTTC. Amino acid sequence: CASSILRLAIQETQYF.

For this clonotype: The junction shows a germline mismatch at one end, possibly a read error. The chain couples TRBV5-1 to TRBJ2-3, with 7 positions matching TRBD1. The CDR3 totals 14 residues. Germline V lookup: CDR1 SGHRS, CDR2 YFSETQ. This CDR3 is CATSPTGSTDTQYF. CDR3 sequence (DNA): TGCGCCACCAGCCCGACAGGGTCCACAGATACGCAGTATTTT. The full variable domain, rest sourced from reference TRBV5-1 and TRBJ2-3, is KAGVTQTPRYLIKTRGQQVTLSCSPISGHRSVSWYQQTPGQGLQFLFEYFSETQRNKGNFPGRFSGRQFSNSRSEMNVSTLELGDSALYLCATSPTGSTDTQYFGPGTRLTVL.

A word on this clonotype: Germline and junction disagree at one end, which may indicate a read error. This chain joins TRBV20-1 and TRBJ2-7, with TRBD2 matching 9 bases. CDR1 is DFQATT, CDR2 SNEGSKA, per germline (reference sequence). The CDR3 runs to 16 residues. The CDR3 is CCAEGIAGVTSYEQYF. The CDR3 DNA reads as TGCTGTGCGGAGGGGATAGCGGGAGTTACGTCGTACGAGCAGTACTTC.

Many counts were recorded for this clonotype. The V and J genes are TRBV20-1 and TRBJ2-2; D is ambiguous. The CDR3 is 11 residues long. The V gene lost 5 bases and the J gene lost 4 bases, with 5 bases spanning the gap. Germline V CDR1 and CDR2: DFQATT, SNEGSKA (reference sequence). CDR3 residues: CSAFRTGELFF. The CDR3 nucleotides are TGCAGTGCTTTCCGCACCGGGGAGCTGTTTTTT.

This clonotype was detected ten times or more. V and J are TRBV5-4 and TRBJ2-5; the match to TRBD2 covers 11 bases. With 0 bases clipped from V and 12 bases from J, the junction kept 4 bases outside the gene matches. Germline assignment: CDR1 SGHNT and CDR2 YYREEE (reference sequence). The CDR3 runs to 13 residues. This chain's CDR3 is CASSLDSGRAEYF. In DNA form, the CDR3 reads TGTGCCAGCAGCTTGGATAGCGGGAGGGCCGAGTACTTC.

This clonotype has ten or more counts. The chain recombines TRBV9 with TRBJ1-1; D gene uncertain. V was clipped by 4 bases and J by 8 bases, with 12 bases between them. From germline, CDR1 is SGDLS and CDR2 YYNGEE. CDR3 size: 12 residues. The DNA for the CDR3 is TGTGCCAGCAGCCTTTACGACTCGGAAGCTTTCTTT. It encodes CASSLYDSEAFF.

This clonotype was detected ten times or more. The rearrangement links TRBV29-1 to TRBJ2-5; D might be TRBD1 or TRBD2, each matching 5 bases. The germline gives CDR1 SQVTM, CDR2 ANQGSEA. Trimming pared 3 bases from V and 4 bases from J, leaving 15 bases between. The CDR3 totals 14 residues. For the CDR3, the DNA is TGCAGCGTTGACCCGCCCGGGGCGTTAGAGACCCAGTACTTC. Encoded protein: CSVDPPGALETQYF.

This clonotype appeared many times. Here the CDR3 reads CASSLVLGYEQYF. The CDR3 bases are TGTGCCAGCAGCTTAGTTTTAGGATACGAGCAGTACTTC. The chain combines TRBV7-9 with TRBJ2-7; no reliable D call. V lost 1 base, J lost 4 bases, and 8 bases lay in between. Germline assignment: CDR1 SEHNR and CDR2 FQNEAQ (reference sequence). This CDR3 has 13 residues. Full variable domain (rest looked up from reference TRBV7-9 and TRBJ2-7): DTGVSQNPRHKITKRGQNVTFRCDPISEHNRLYWYRQTLGQGPEFLTYFQNEAQLEKSRLLSDRFSAERPKGSFSTLEIQRTEQGDSAMYLCASSLVLGYEQYFGPGTRLTVT.

The chain uses TRBV14 and TRBJ2-2; D is unclear. CDR1 and CDR2 from the germline V gene are SGHDN and FVKESK. The CDR3 spans 15 residues. Trimming removed 1 base from V and 7 bases from J, with 13 bases in between. The CDR3 spells CASSQGWLSGGELFF. The CDR3, as DNA: TGTGCCAGCAGCCAAGGCTGGCTTTCCGGCGGGGAGCTGTTTTTT.

This clonotype was counted at least ten times. The V call is TRBV5-1, the J call TRBJ2-7, with 8 bases identical to TRBD1. The CDR3 is 15 residues long. Per germline, CDR1 SGHRS and CDR2 YFSETQ. V lost 3 bases, J lost 2 bases, and 7 bases stayed unmatched. The CDR3 region has the DNA TGCGCCAGCAGCTATGGACAGGGAGCCACCTACGAGCAGTACTTC. It specifies CASSYGQGATYEQYF.

Ten or more counts support this clonotype. The J gene is TRBJ2-6, the V gene TRBV5-1, with D hard to call. In germline, CDR1 is SGHRS, CDR2 YFSETQ. V was shortened by 1 base and J by 0 bases, with 5 bases between the two germline ends. The CDR3 spans 15 residues. The CDR3 nucleotides read TGCGCCAGCAGCTTGCTGACCTCTGGGGCCAACGTCCTGACTTTC. Translated, it gives CASSLLTSGANVLTF.

This clonotype was found many times. This chain links TRBV12-3 or TRBV12-4 with TRBJ2-3; D gene uncertain. With 5 bases removed from V and 8 bases from J, the gap between germline ends came to 8 bases. CDR3 length: 11 residues. CDR3 sequence reads: CASSAGGTQYF. CDR3 sequence (DNA): TGTGCCAGCAGTGCCGGTGGTACGCAGTATTTT.

This clonotype was seen many times. The chain employs TRBV6-2 or TRBV6-3 and TRBJ2-7; D is possibly TRBD1 (5 bases). CDR3 length: 13 residues. Germline CDR1 reads MNHEY; CDR2 reads SVGEGT. V shed 4 bases and J shed 5 bases, with 12 bases lying between them. The CDR3 coding sequence is TGTGCCAGCAGTTTCGACAGTAACCACGAGCAGTACTTC. This gives the protein CASSFDSNHEQYF.

As for this clonotype: This may arise from a read error, as a much more abundant clone is one base away. The rearrangement uses TRBV20-1 and TRBJ2-6; the match to TRBD2 covers 9 bases. The CDR3 sequence is 16 residues long. The germline V gene has CDR1 DFQATT and CDR2 SNEGSKA (reference sequence). CDR3 sequence: CNARTSESSGANVLTF. In DNA form, the CDR3 reads TGCAATGCCCGGACTAGCGAGAGCTCTGGGGCCAACGTCCTGACTTTC.

This clonotype was seen at least ten times. This chain joins TRBV15 and TRBJ2-1, with D perhaps TRBD2 (6 bases). The germline V and J ends were trimmed by 0 bases and 0 bases, with 9 bases remaining between them. The length of the CDR3 is 16 residues. The germline V gene has CDR1 LNHNV and CDR2 YYDKDF (reference sequence). CDR3 in DNA: TGTGCCACCAGCAGAGATTGGGACTCCTCCTACAATGAGCAGTTCTTC. Translation: CATSRDWDSSYNEQFF. The full variable domain, rest sourced from reference TRBV15 and TRBJ2-1, is DAMVIQNPRYQVTQFGKPVTLSCSQTLNHNVMYWYQQKSSQAPKLLFHYYDKDFNNEADTPDNFQSRRPNTSFCFLDIRSPGLGDTAMYLCATSRDWDSSYNEQFFGPGTRLTVL.

The table lists this clonotype with many counts. This chain joins TRBV3-1 and TRBJ2-2; tentatively, D is TRBD2 (5 bases). The V and J ends lost 1 base and 2 bases respectively, with 8 bases between them. The CDR3 has 15 amino acids. From germline, CDR1 is LGHDT and CDR2 YNNKEL (reference sequence). CDR3 DNA sequence: TGTGCCAGCAGCCAAGCTCGGGGAAACACCGGGGAGCTGTTTTTT. It encodes CASSQARGNTGELFF.

The sample holds many counts of this clonotype. This rearrangement joins TRBV15 to TRBJ1-2; no clear D gene. This CDR3 is 12 amino acids long. Looked up from germline, CDR1 is LNHNV and CDR2 is YYDKDF (reference sequence). V lost 10 bases to trimming and J lost 7 bases, with 16 bases between them. Here the CDR3 DNA reads TGTGCCAGCAGTGCAGGTCATCTTGGCTACACCTTC. Residues: CASSAGHLGYTF.

This clonotype was found many times. The J gene is TRBJ1-6, the V gene TRBV12-3 or TRBV12-4; a possible D gene is TRBD1 (6 bases). There are 15 residues in the CDR3. V lost 5 bases and J lost 10, with 18 bases in between. CDR3 amino acids: CASSDEDRFQSPLHF. In DNA, the CDR3 is TGTGCCAGCAGTGACGAAGACAGGTTCCAATCACCCCTCCACTTT.